This T cell receptor beta chain is drawn from a study of T cells in women clearing cervical HPV infection. As to this clone: Its antigen is undetermined. The CDR3 end lies 3 residues beyond the end of the read and is filled in from the germline J gene.

Study-level results: Controls had more TRBV6-7 (approximately 0.15%) than cases (roughly 0.11%).

The J segment lost 9 bases and the V segment lost 6 bases, leaving 2 bases of the junction unmatched. This CDR3 has 12 amino acids. Profiled with immunoSEQ multiplex PCR; TCRdb holds only in-frame clones, not every one. The table counts some 37,000 clones; roughly 1.5% lies in the top ten. The clonotype comes from a woman between 18 and 69 years old with a cervical HPV16 infection that either progressed to CIN3+ or cleared (not recorded which). V is TRBV12-3 or TRBV12-4 and J is TRBJ1-6, with 7 nucleotides matching TRBD1. Sequencing used blood buffy coat. The CDR3 bases that were read are TGTGCCAGCAGGACAGGGCGTTCACCC. As protein: CASRTGRSP. The complete CDR3 reads CASRTGRSPLHF.